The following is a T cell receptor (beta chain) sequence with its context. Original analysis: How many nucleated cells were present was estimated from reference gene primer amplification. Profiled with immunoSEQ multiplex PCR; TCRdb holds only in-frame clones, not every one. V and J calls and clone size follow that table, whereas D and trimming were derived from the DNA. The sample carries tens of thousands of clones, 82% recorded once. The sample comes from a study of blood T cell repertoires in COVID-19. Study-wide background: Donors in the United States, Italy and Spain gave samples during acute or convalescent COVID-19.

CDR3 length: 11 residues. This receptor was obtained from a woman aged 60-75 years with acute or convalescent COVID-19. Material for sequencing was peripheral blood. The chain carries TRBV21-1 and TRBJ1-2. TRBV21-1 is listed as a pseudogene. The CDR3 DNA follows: TGTGCCAGAAGGGAGGGCTATGGCTACACCTTC. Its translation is CARREGYGYTF.